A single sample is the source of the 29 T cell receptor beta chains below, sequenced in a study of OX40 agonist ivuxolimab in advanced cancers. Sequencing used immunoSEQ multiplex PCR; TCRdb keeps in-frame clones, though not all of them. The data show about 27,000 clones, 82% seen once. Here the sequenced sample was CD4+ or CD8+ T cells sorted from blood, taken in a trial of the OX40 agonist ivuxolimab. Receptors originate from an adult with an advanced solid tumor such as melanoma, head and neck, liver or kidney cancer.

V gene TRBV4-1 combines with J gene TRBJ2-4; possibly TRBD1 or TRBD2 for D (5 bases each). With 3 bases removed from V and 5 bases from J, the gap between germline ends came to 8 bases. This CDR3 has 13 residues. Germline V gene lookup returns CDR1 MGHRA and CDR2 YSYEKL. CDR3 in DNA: TGCGCCAGCAGCCATACGGGACAAAACATTCAGTACTTC. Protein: CASSHTGQNIQYF.

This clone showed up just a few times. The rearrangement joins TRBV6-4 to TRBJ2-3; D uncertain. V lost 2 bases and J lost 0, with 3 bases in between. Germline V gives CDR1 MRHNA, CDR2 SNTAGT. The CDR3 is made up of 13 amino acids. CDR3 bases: TGTGCCAGCAGTGACGGGAGCACAGATACGCAGTATTTT. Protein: CASSDGSTDTQYF.

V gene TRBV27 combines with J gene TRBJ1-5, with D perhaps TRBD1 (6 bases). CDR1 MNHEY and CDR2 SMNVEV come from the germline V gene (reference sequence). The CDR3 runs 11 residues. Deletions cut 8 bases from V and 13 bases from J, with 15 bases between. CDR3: CASREGTLQHF. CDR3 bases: TGTGCCAGCCGTGAGGGGACACTACAGCATTTT.

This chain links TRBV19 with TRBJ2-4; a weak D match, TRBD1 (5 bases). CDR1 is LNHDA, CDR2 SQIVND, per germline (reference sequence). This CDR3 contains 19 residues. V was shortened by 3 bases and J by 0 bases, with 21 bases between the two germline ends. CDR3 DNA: TGTGCCAGTAGTATGCCCAGGGAAGGGGCAGACCTAGCCAAAAACATTCAGTACTTC. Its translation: CASSMPREGADLAKNIQYF.

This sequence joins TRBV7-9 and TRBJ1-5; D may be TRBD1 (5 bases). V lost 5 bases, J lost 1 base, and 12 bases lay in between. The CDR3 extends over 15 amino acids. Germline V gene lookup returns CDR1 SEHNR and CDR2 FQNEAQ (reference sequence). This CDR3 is CASSQTGGSNQPQHF. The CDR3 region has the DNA TGTGCCAGCAGCCAAACTGGGGGGAGCAATCAGCCCCAGCATTTT.

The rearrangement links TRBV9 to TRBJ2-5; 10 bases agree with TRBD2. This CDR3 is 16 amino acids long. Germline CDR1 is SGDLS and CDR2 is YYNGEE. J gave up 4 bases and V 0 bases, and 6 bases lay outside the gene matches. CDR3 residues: CASSVVERGGGETQYF. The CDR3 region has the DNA TGTGCCAGCAGCGTAGTGGAGCGGGGGGGCGGAGAGACCCAGTACTTC.

In DNA form, the CDR3 reads TGCGCCAGCAACCGGACGGCACCCACTGCCCTCCACTTT. Protein: CASNRTAPTALHF. The chain links TRBV23-1 to TRBJ1-6; D not certain. TRBV23-1 is assigned to the ORF class and has an uncertain function. This CDR3 spans 13 amino acids. The ends were cut back, 7 bases at V and 14 bases at J, with 18 bases in the middle.

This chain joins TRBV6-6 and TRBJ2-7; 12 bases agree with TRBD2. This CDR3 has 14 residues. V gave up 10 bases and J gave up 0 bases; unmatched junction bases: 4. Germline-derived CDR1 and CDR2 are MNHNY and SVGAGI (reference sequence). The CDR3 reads CATLTSGSSYEQYF. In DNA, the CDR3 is TGTGCCACCTTGACTAGCGGGAGCTCCTACGAGCAGTACTTC.

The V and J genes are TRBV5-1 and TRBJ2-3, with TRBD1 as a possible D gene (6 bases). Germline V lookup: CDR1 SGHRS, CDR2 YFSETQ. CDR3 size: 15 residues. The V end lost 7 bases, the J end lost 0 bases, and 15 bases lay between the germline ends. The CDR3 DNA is TGCGCCAGCGGGAAGACAGGTCTTAGCACAGATACGCAGTATTTT. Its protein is CASGKTGLSTDTQYF.

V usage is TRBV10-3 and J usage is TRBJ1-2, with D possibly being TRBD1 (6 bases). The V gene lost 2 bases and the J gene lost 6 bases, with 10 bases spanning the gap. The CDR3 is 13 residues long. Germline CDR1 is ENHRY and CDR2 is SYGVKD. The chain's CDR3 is CAISEGGADGYTF. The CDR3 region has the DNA TGTGCCATCAGTGAGGGGGGGGCGGATGGCTACACCTTC.

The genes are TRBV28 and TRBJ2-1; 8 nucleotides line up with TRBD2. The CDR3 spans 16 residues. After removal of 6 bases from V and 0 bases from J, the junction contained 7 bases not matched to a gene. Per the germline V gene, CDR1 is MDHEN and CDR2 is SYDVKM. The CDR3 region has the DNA TGTGCCAGCAGCCCTTATAGCGGGGTCTCCTACAATGAGCAGTTCTTC. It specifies CASSPYSGVSYNEQFF. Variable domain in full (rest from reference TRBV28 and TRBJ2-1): DVKVTQSSRYLVKRTGEKVFLECVQDMDHENMFWYRQDPGLGLRLIYFSYDVKMKEKGDIPEGYSVSREKKERFSLILESASTNQTSMYLCASSPYSGVSYNEQFFGPGTRLTVL.

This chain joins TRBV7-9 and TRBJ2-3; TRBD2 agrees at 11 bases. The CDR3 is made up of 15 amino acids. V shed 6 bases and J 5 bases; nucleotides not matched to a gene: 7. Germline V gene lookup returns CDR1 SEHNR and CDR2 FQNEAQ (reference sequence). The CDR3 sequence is CASRPTSGAGDTQYF. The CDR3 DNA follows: TGTGCCAGCAGGCCGACTAGCGGGGCGGGAGATACGCAGTATTTT.

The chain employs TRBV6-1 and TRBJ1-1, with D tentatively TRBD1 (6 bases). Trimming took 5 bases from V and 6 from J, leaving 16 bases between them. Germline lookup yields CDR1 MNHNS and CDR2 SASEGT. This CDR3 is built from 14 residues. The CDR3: CASSWGGEVAEAFF. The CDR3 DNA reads TGTGCCAGCAGTTGGGGGGGCGAAGTGGCTGAAGCTTTCTTT.

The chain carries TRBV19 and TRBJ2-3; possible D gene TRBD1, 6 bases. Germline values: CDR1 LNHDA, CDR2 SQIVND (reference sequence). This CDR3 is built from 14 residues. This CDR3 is CASTGFEGTDTQYF. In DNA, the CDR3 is TGTGCTTCAACAGGGTTTGAAGGCACAGATACGCAGTATTTT.

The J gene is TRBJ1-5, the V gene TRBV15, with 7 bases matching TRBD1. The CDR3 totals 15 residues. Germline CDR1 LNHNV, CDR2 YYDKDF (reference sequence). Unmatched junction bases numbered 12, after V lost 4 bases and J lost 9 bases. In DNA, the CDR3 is TGTGCCACCAGCAAGACAGGGACAGTTCGAGGGCCCCAGCATTTT. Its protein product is CATSKTGTVRGPQHF.

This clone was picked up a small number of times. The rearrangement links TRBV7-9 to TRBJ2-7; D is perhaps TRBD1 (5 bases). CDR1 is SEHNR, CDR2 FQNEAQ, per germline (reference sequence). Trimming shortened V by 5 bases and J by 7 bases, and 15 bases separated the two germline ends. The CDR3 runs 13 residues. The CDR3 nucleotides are TGTGCCAGCAGCCCCCCAGGGTTCCGGGAGCAGTACTTC. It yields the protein CASSPPGFREQYF.

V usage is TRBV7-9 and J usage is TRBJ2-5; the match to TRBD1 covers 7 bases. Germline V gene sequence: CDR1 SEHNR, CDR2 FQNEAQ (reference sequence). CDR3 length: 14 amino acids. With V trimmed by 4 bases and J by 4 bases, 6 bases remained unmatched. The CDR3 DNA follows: TGTGCCAGCAGCTATGGCGGACAGGCAGAGACCCAGTACTTC. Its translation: CASSYGGQAETQYF.

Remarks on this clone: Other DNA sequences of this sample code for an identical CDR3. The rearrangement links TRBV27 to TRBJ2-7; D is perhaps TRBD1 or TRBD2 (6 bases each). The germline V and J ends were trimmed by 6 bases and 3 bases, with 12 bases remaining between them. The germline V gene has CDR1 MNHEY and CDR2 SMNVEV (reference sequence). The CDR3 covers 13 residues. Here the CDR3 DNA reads TGTGCCAGCAGAGGGGGGTCGTTCTACGAGCAGTACTTC. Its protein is CASRGGSFYEQYF.

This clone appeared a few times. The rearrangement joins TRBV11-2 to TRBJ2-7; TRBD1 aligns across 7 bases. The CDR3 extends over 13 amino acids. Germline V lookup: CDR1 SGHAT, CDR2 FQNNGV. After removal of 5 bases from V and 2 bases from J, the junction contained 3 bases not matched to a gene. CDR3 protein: CASSRGTAYEQYF. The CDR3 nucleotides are TGTGCCAGCAGCCGAGGGACAGCCTACGAGCAGTACTTC.

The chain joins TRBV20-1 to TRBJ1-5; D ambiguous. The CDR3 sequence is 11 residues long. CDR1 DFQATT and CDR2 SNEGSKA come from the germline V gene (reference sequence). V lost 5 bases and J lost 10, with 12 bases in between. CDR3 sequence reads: CSASWMGPQHF. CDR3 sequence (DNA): TGCAGTGCTTCTTGGATGGGTCCCCAGCATTTT.

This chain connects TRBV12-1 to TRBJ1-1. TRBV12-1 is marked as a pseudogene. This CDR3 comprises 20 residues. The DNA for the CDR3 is TGTGCCAGCACCAATAAGCGCCGATGGGGGGGGGCAAACCGGAACACTGAAGCTTTCTTT. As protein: CASTNKRRWGGANRNTEAFF.

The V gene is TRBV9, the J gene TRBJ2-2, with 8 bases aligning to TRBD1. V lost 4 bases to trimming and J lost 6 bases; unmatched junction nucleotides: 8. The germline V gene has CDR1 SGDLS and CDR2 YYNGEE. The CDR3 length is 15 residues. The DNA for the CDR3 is TGTGCCAGCAGCTCACAGGGGGGTAGAGCCGGGGAGCTGTTTTTT. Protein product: CASSSQGGRAGELFF.

CDR3 sequence: CASSQGQWGSYEQYF. The CDR3 region has the DNA TGCGCCAGCAGCCAAGGGCAGTGGGGCTCCTACGAGCAGTACTTC. This chain connects TRBV4-3 to TRBJ2-7; D gene uncertain. This CDR3 has 15 residues. The germline CDR1 and CDR2 sequences are LGHNA and YSLEER. Trimming shortened V by 1 base and J by 0 bases, and 10 bases separated the two germline ends.

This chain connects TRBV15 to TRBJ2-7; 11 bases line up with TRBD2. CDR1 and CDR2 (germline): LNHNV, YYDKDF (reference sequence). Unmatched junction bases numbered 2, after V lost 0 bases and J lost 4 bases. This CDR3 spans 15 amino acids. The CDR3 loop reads CATSRDTSGSYEQYF. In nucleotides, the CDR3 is TGTGCCACCAGCAGAGACACTAGCGGGAGTTACGAGCAGTACTTC.

The DNA for the CDR3 is TGTGCCAGCAGTGGCCTAGCGACAGGAGGGCCCCAGCATTTT. Its protein product is CASSGLATGGPQHF. The chain has TRBV6-5 and TRBJ1-5, with a weak D call TRBD1 (6 bases). The germline gives CDR1 MNHEY, CDR2 SVGAGI. The CDR3 covers 14 residues. Trimming left V 5 bases short and J 9 bases short, with 17 bases between.

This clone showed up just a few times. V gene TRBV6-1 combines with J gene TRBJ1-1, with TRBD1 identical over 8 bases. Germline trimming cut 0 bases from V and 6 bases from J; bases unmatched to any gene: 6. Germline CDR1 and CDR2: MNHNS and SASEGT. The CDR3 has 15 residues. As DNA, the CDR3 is TGTGCCAGCAGTGAAGCCGGGACAGGTGGAGCTGAAGCTTTCTTT. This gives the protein CASSEAGTGGAEAFF.

CDR3 DNA sequence: TGTGCCAGCAGCCAAACGGGACAGGGGGTGGATACGCAGTATTTT. This gives the protein CASSQTGQGVDTQYF. The chain recombines TRBV14 with TRBJ2-3, with 11 bases identical to TRBD1. CDR1 and CDR2 from the germline V gene are SGHDN and FVKESK. The J segment lost 6 bases and the V segment lost 2 bases, leaving 4 bases of the junction unmatched. The CDR3 is 15 amino acids.

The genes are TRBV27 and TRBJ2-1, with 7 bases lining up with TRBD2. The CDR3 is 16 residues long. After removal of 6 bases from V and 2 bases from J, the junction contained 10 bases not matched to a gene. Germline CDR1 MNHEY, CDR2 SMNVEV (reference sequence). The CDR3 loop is CASSAGGGVAYNEQFF. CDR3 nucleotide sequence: TGTGCCAGCAGCGCGGGTGGGGGGGTGGCCTACAATGAGCAGTTCTTC.

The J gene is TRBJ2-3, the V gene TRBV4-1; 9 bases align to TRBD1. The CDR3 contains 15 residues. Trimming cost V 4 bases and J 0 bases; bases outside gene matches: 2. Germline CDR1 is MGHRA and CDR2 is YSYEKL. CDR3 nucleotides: TGCGCCAGCAGCCCCGGGACAGGGAGCACAGATACGCAGTATTTT. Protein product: CASSPGTGSTDTQYF.